This TCR beta chain came from a study of radiotherapy plus CTLA-4 blockade in lung cancer. General study points: TCR clones of tumor origin grew in blood after radiotherapy plus ipilimumab.

Each patient with chemo-refractory metastatic non-small-cell lung cancer was treated with focal radiation plus CTLA-4 blockade using ipilimumab. Clones were read by immunoSEQ multiplex PCR, and TCRdb kept only the in-frame ones, dropping some. The sample includes 52,000 or so clones, about 80% of them seen just once. With respect to this clone: Its antigen remains unknown. The identical CDR3 is also encoded by other nucleotide sequences in the sample.

The V gene's germline CDR1 is SGHTA and CDR2 FQGNSA. The V end lost 2 bases, the J end lost 4 bases, and 9 bases lay between the germline ends. This CDR3 contains 14 residues. The sequence was obtained from a human donor with non-small cell lung cancer whose response to radiotherapy plus ipilimumab could not be evaluated. Sequenced material: peripheral blood, taken from a patient treated with radiotherapy plus ipilimumab. This sequence joins TRBV7-2 and TRBJ1-5; D gene unclear. This CDR3 is CASSLREGNQPQHF. Here the CDR3 DNA reads TGTGCCAGCAGCTTAAGAGAGGGAAATCAGCCCCAGCATTTT.